The 4 T cell receptor beta chains presented below share a single source sample, sequenced in a study of shared clonotypes between healthy human individuals. Clones were sequenced by immunoSEQ multiplex PCR, and TCRdb holds only the in-frame ones, with some missing. The sample lists 2 million or so clones, 85% to 95% occurring once. Naivety among CD8 cells was defined by CD45RO negativity and positive CCR7 selection, thereby excluding terminally differentiated effector memory CD45RA+ cells. Sequences were obtained from naive CD8+ T cells sorted from blood. The receptor set was obtained from a man between 18 and 29 years old in good health.

CDR3 in DNA: TGTGCCAGCAGGGACAGCTATAATGAAAAACTGTTTTTT. It encodes CASRDSYNEKLFF. The chain employs TRBV7-8 and TRBJ1-4; D is possibly TRBD1 (6 bases). The CDR3 runs to 13 residues. The V gene's germline CDR1 is SGHVS and CDR2 FQNEAQ. Trimming pared 6 bases from V and 4 bases from J, leaving 9 bases between.

This rearrangement joins TRBV15 to TRBJ2-1; 10 positions agree with TRBD2. Germline V gene data show CDR1 as LNHNV and CDR2 as YYDKDF (reference sequence). J gave up 2 bases and V 2 bases, and 9 bases lay outside the gene matches. The CDR3 is 18 residues long. In DNA, the CDR3 is TGTGCCACCAGCAGACCAAAGACAACTAGCGGGGCCTACAATGAGCAGTTCTTC. Translation gives CATSRPKTTSGAYNEQFF.

The chain links TRBV19 to TRBJ2-7; 10 bases map to TRBD1. CDR3 size: 13 residues. Germline V gene data show CDR1 as LNHDA and CDR2 as SQIVND (reference sequence). Written as DNA, the CDR3 is TGTGCAGCCGGGACAGGGGTCCCCTACGAGCAGTACTTC. As protein: CAAGTGVPYEQYF.

V gene TRBV30 combines with J gene TRBJ1-1; D is uncertain. The germline V gene encodes CDR1 GTSNPN and CDR2 SVGIG (reference sequence). This CDR3 is 13 amino acids long. Trimming stripped 2 bases from V and 2 bases from J, with 9 bases between. The CDR3 loop is CAWSSGPNTEAFF. DNA for the CDR3: TGTGCCTGGAGTTCCGGGCCAAACACTGAAGCTTTCTTT.